The present T cell receptor beta chain was sequenced within a study of PD-1 blockade in mismatch repair-deficient tumors. On the study more broadly: All were previously treated, progressing patients with some twelve mismatch repair-deficient cancer types.

General study points: Rapid post-treatment expansion, then contraction, generally preceding radiologic response, marked tumor-resident clones.

PCR or immunohistochemistry showed mismatch repair deficiency in every enrolled patient. The TCR-sequenced patients were a few responders to pembrolizumab. Produced via immunoSEQ multiplex PCR; TCRdb's table is partial and in-frame only. The sample contains 100,000 or so clones, 82% of which appear only once. Concerning this clone: Its antigen is not known.

The CDR3 runs 15 residues. The germline V and J ends were trimmed by 4 bases and 0 bases, with 10 bases remaining between them. The germline V gene encodes CDR1 MNHEY and CDR2 SMNVEV (reference sequence). The receptor's source is an adult with mismatch repair-deficient cancer. Sequencing used peripheral blood, obtained roughly 36 weeks after starting pembrolizumab. The chain uses TRBV27 and TRBJ2-4, with D unclear. CDR3 region: CASSSGQLAKNIQYF. The CDR3 DNA reads TGTGCCAGCAGTTCGGGTCAACTAGCCAAAAACATTCAGTACTTC.